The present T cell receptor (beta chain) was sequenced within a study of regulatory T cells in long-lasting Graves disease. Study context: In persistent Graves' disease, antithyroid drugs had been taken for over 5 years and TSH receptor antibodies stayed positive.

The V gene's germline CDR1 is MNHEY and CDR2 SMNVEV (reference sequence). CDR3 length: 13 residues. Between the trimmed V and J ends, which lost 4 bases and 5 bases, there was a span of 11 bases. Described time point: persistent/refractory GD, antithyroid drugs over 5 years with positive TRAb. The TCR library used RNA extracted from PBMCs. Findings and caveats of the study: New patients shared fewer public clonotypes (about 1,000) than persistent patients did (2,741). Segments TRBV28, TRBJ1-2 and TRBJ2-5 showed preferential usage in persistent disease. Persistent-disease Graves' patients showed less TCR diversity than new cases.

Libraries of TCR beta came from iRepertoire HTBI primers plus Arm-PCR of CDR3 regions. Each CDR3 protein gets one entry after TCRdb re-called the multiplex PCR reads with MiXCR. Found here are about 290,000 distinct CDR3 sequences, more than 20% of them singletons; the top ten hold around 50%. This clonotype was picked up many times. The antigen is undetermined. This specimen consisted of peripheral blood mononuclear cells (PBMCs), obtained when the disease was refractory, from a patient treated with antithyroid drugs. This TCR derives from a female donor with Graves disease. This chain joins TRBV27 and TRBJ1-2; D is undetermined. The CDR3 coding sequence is TGTGCCAGCAGTTCAAAGCTGGGGTATGGCTACACCTTC. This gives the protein CASSSKLGYGYTF.